This T cell receptor (beta chain) was sequenced for a study of human T cells and chemical hapten exposure. Whole-study context: For sensitization, 2% DPC was applied to a roughly 2 cm by roughly 2 cm patch of upper inner arm skin. Patch tests put 0.01% DPC on the upper back, read at 6 days.

Time point indicated: patch test 1, 2 weeks after DPC sensitization. The treatment here: therapeutic diphenylcyclopropenone sensitization with weekly scalp DPC. Unfractionated whole blood yielded total RNA. TCRdb passed the RACE reads through MiXCR, listing each CDR3 protein once. The table includes roughly 120,000 distinct CDR3 sequences, over 10% detected once. The CDR3 covers 13 residues. Trimming left V 1 base short and J 6 bases short, with 9 bases between. Germline V lookup: CDR1 MDHEN, CDR2 SYDVKM. This clonotype was obtained from a woman between 45 and 60 years old with alopecia areata. Some clones in this sample may be carry-over from other donors' samples. The starting material was whole blood, obtained in connection with sensitization to the hapten diphenylcyclopropenone (DPC). This chain links TRBV28 with TRBJ1-2; D ambiguous. CDR3 sequence reads: CASSLYRGNGYTF. CDR3 bases: TGTGCCAGCAGTTTATATCGTGGGAATGGCTACACCTTC.